These 21 T cell receptor beta chains were sequenced from one sample in a study of CD8 T cells in ankylosing spondylitis. For these receptors, no antigen is known. From the 5' RACE reads, TCRdb called clonotypes with MiXCR, one entry per CDR3 protein. The table has approximately 400,000 distinct CDR3 sequences, 25% to 30% seen once. Overall study findings and caveats: Apparently characteristic of ankylosing spondylitis blood was a TCR beta motif (roughly eight highly homologous variants).

Sequenced sample: blood, either unsorted or a sorted T cell fraction (not recorded which). These receptors originate from a male donor with ankylosing spondylitis.

This clonotype has a handful of counts. The chain uses TRBV7-2 and TRBJ2-3; maybe TRBD2 (7 bases). The length of the CDR3 is 17 residues. The germline gives CDR1 SGHTA, CDR2 FQGNSA. V lost 7 bases and J lost 0, with 20 bases in between. The CDR3: CASNTLGGRASTDTQYF. The CDR3 nucleotides are TGTGCCAGCAACACCTTAGGGGGGAGGGCAAGCACAGATACGCAGTATTTT.

V usage is TRBV7-2 and J usage is TRBJ1-1; 8 bases fit TRBD1. The CDR3 is 14 residues long. V lost 3 bases and J lost 5; bases outside the gene matches: 5. CDR1 is SGHTA and CDR2 is FQGNSA in the germline V gene. Here the CDR3 reads CASSLSGGETEAFF. CDR3 nucleotides: TGTGCCAGCAGCTTGTCAGGGGGCGAGACTGAAGCTTTCTTT.

The rearrangement links TRBV7-6 to TRBJ2-1; TRBD2 matches 13 bases. The CDR3 is made up of 17 amino acids. The germline V gene has CDR1 SGHVS and CDR2 FNYEAQ. V gave up 0 bases and J gave up 2 bases; unmatched junction bases: 1. CDR3 DNA sequence: TGTGCCAGCAGCTTAGCACTAGCGGGAGGGCCCTACAATGAGCAGTTCTTC. Its protein product is CASSLALAGGPYNEQFF. Full variable domain (remainder filled in from reference TRBV7-6 and TRBJ2-1): GAGVSQSPRYKVTKRGQDVALRCDPISGHVSLYWYRQALGQGPEFLTYFNYEAQQDKSGLPNDRFSAERPEGSISTLTIQRTEQRDSAMYRCASSLALAGGPYNEQFFGPGTRLTVL.

The gene calls are TRBV5-1 and TRBJ1-6, with TRBD1 as a possible D gene (6 bases). This CDR3 contains 14 residues. The V end lost 0 bases, the J end lost 8 bases, and 9 bases lay between the germline ends. In germline, CDR1 is SGHRS, CDR2 YFSETQ. The CDR3 nucleotides are TGCGCCAGCAGCTTGGAACAGGGTTATTCACCCCTCCACTTT. Its protein product is CASSLEQGYSPLHF.

This clonotype has a handful of counts. The chain has TRBV28 and TRBJ1-2; D not resolved. The V end lost 2 bases, the J end lost 0 bases, and 7 bases lay between the germline ends. The CDR3 is made up of 14 amino acids. CDR1 is MDHEN, CDR2 SYDVKM, per germline. The CDR3 is CASSLGASNYGYTF. CDR3 sequence (DNA): TGTGCCAGCAGTTTAGGTGCGTCTAACTATGGCTACACCTTC.

The chain has TRBV3-1 and TRBJ2-1; D call uncertain. This CDR3 is 12 amino acids long. V lost 1 base and J 12 bases, leaving 10 bases between the germline ends. Germline V gives CDR1 LGHDT, CDR2 YNNKEL (reference sequence). The CDR3 loop reads CASSQAQSVQFF. The CDR3 DNA sequence: TGTGCCAGCAGCCAAGCGCAATCGGTGCAGTTCTTC.

This chain connects TRBV5-6 to TRBJ2-3; the D gene is possibly TRBD2 (6 bases). Germline V CDR1 and CDR2: SGHDT, YYEEEE. The germline V and J ends were trimmed by 4 bases and 7 bases, with 22 bases remaining between them. The CDR3 length is 16 residues. CDR3 region: CASSPDAGARGNTQYF. DNA of the CDR3: TGTGCCAGCAGCCCGGATGCCGGAGCCCGCGGGAATACGCAGTATTTT. Full variable domain (outside the CDR3, taken from reference TRBV5-6 and TRBJ2-3): DAGVTQSPTHLIKTRGQQVTLRCSPKSGHDTVSWYQQALGQGPQFIFQYYEEEERQRGNFPDRFSGHQFPNYSSELNVNALLLGDSALYLCASSPDAGARGNTQYFGPGTRLTVL.

This rearrangement joins TRBV29-1 to TRBJ2-1; TRBD2 matches 7 bases. The CDR3 is 17 residues long. Germline V gene sequence: CDR1 SQVTM, CDR2 ANQGSEA. V trimming: 4 bases; J trimming: 0 bases; junction bases outside the gene matches: 12. The CDR3, as DNA: TGCAGCGTTGGTCTCTCCGGGAGGTTGAGCTCCTACAATGAGCAGTTCTTC. This translates into CSVGLSGRLSSYNEQFF.

The rearrangement links TRBV3-1 to TRBJ1-2, with D unclear. This CDR3 has 11 amino acids. Trimming removed 2 bases at V and 8 bases at J, with 6 bases between. Per the germline V gene, CDR1 is LGHDT and CDR2 is YNNKEL (reference sequence). The DNA for the CDR3 is TGTGCCAGCAGCCAAACAGAAGGCTACACCTTC. Translating gives CASSQTEGYTF.

This clonotype came up a few times. This chain links TRBV10-3 with TRBJ2-3, with D perhaps matching TRBD2 (6 bases). Trimming stripped 8 bases from V and 4 bases from J, with 16 bases between. Per the germline V gene, CDR1 is ENHRY and CDR2 is SYGVKD. The CDR3 covers 14 residues. DNA of the CDR3: TGTGCCATCTTTGATGCGGGGCGAGCAGATACGCAGTATTTT. Its protein product is CAIFDAGRADTQYF.

This clonotype came up a few times. The rearrangement joins TRBV20-1 to TRBJ2-2, with D tentatively TRBD2 (5 bases). From germline, CDR1 is DFQATT and CDR2 SNEGSKA (reference sequence). The CDR3 spans 13 residues. V lost 8 bases and J lost 5, with 15 bases in between. The CDR3, as DNA: TGCAGTAGTGGACCAGAGGGTACCGGGGAGCTGTTTTTT. It is translated as CSSGPEGTGELFF.

This clonotype showed up just a few times. This sequence joins TRBV12-3 or TRBV12-4 and TRBJ2-1, with D unclear. The CDR3 has 13 amino acids. Trimming removed 3 bases at V and 5 bases at J, with 8 bases between. CDR3 region: CASSLRLNNEQFF. The CDR3 coding sequence is TGTGCCAGCAGTTTGCGGTTGAACAATGAGCAGTTCTTC.

The CDR3 nucleotides read TGTGCCAGCAGCTTAGGAGGGGCGGACAATGAGCAGTTCTTC. Translation gives CASSLGGADNEQFF. The chain uses TRBV7-8 and TRBJ2-1, with D tentatively TRBD1 or TRBD2 (5 bases each). Germline values: CDR1 SGHVS, CDR2 FQNEAQ. The ends were cut back, 1 base at V and 5 bases at J, with 9 bases in the middle. The CDR3 consists of 14 residues.

The V and J genes are TRBV11-2 and TRBJ1-1; perhaps TRBD1 as D (5 bases). Trimming took 0 bases from V and 3 from J, leaving 11 bases between them. Germline loops: CDR1 SGHAT, CDR2 FQNNGV. The CDR3 has 15 amino acids. The CDR3 reads CASSLDFQGDTEAFF. CDR3 nucleotide sequence: TGTGCCAGCAGCTTAGATTTTCAGGGTGACACTGAAGCTTTCTTT.

This chain connects TRBV27 to TRBJ1-3; no clear D gene. V lost 6 bases to trimming and J lost 2 bases, with 14 bases between them. There are 15 residues in the CDR3. Germline loops: CDR1 MNHEY, CDR2 SMNVEV (reference sequence). The CDR3: CASSPGRVAGNTIYF. DNA for the CDR3: TGTGCCAGCAGCCCCGGGAGGGTCGCTGGAAACACCATATATTTT.

The V call is TRBV5-1, the J call TRBJ2-1; D perhaps matches TRBD1 (5 bases). V was cut by 2 bases and J by 6 bases, with 9 bases left in between. This CDR3 has 13 amino acids. Germline assignment: CDR1 SGHRS and CDR2 YFSETQ. CDR3 coding DNA: TGCGCCAGCAGCTTAACCGACAGCAATGAGCAGTTCTTC. Protein sequence: CASSLTDSNEQFF.

The chain couples TRBV24-1 to TRBJ2-1; 10 bases fit TRBD2. Losses at the gene ends were 5 bases for V and 6 bases for J; bases not matched to a gene: 9. Germline V gene lookup returns CDR1 KGHDR and CDR2 SFDVKD. The length of the CDR3 is 16 residues. CDR3 sequence: CATSGPLAGVGNEQFF. DNA of the CDR3: TGTGCCACCAGTGGCCCCCTAGCGGGAGTGGGCAATGAGCAGTTCTTC.

This clonotype was seen only a few times. The V call is TRBV20-1, the J call TRBJ2-7; tentatively, D is TRBD2 (5 bases). The V gene lost 0 bases and the J gene lost 2 bases, with 11 bases spanning the gap. CDR1 is DFQATT, CDR2 SNEGSKA, per germline (reference sequence). The CDR3 sequence is 14 residues long. For the CDR3, the DNA is TGCAGTGCTAGAGATCAGCGGTTAGCCTACGAGCAGTACTTC. This codes for CSARDQRLAYEQYF.

V and J are TRBV7-9 and TRBJ2-3; the match to TRBD2 covers 9 bases. CDR3 length: 14 residues. With V trimmed by 1 base and J by 4 bases, 0 bases remained unmatched. Germline V gene sequence: CDR1 SEHNR, CDR2 FQNEAQ (reference sequence). The CDR3, as DNA: TGTGCCAGCAGCTTAGGGACTAGCGCAGATACGCAGTATTTT. Protein: CASSLGTSADTQYF.

This clonotype has a handful of counts. The chain recombines TRBV5-1 with TRBJ2-6; D is ambiguous. Germline CDR1 reads SGHRS; CDR2 reads YFSETQ. With 6 bases removed from V and 0 bases from J, the gap between germline ends came to 19 bases. The CDR3 extends over 18 amino acids. The CDR3 DNA sequence: TGCGCCAGCACCTTTACTCCCACTACCCTCTCTGGGGCCAACGTCCTGACTTTC. Protein product: CASTFTPTTLSGANVLTF.

A few counts support this clonotype. The gene calls are TRBV4-2 and TRBJ2-1, with TRBD2 matching over 10 bases. Germline V gene sequence: CDR1 LGHNA, CDR2 YNFKEQ. This CDR3 comprises 17 residues. V dropped 2 bases and J dropped 3; count of bases not matched to a gene: 7. The CDR3 sequence is CASSQRSGTSDYNEQFF. The CDR3 bases are TGTGCCAGCAGCCAAAGATCCGGGACTAGCGACTACAATGAGCAGTTCTTC.